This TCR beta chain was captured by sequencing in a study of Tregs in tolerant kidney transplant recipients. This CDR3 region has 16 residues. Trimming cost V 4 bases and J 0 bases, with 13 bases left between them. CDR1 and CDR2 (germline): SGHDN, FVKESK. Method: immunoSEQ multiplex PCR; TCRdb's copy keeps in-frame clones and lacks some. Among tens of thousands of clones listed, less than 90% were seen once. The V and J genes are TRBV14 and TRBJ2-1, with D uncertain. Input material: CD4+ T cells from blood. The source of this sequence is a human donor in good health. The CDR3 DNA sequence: TGTGCCAGCAGCCCCAGACTTCCCTTCTCCTACAATGAGCAGTTCTTC. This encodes CASSPRLPFSYNEQFF.